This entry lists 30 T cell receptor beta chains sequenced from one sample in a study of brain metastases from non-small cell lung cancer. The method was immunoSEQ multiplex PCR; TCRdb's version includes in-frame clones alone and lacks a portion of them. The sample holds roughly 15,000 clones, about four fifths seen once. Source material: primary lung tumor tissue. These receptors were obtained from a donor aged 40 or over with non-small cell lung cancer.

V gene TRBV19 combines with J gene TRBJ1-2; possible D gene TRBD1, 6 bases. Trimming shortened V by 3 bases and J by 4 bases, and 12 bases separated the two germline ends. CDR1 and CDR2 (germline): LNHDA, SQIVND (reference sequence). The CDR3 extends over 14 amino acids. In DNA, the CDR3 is TGTGCCAGTAGTATTAGACAGGACCTCTATGGCTACACCTTC. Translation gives CASSIRQDLYGYTF. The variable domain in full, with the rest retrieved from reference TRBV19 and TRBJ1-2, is DGGITQSPKYLFRKEGQNVTLSCEQNLNHDAMYWYRQDPGQGLRLIYYSQIVNDFQKGDIAEGYSVSREKKESFPLTVTSAQKNPTAFYLCASSIRQDLYGYTFGSGTRLTVV.

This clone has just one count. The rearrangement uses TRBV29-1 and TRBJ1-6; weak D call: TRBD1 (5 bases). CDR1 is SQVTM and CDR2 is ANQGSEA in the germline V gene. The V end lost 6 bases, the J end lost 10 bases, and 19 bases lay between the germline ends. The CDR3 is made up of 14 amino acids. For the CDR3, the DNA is TGCAGCGTAGCTCCCGGGGGGGTAGGGTCACCCCTCCACTTT. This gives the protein CSVAPGGVGSPLHF.

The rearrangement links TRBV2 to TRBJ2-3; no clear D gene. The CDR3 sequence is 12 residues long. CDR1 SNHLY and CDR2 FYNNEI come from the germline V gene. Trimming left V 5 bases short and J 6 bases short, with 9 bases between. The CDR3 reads CASSSNSDTQYF. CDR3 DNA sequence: TGTGCCAGCAGTTCCAATTCGGATACGCAGTATTTT. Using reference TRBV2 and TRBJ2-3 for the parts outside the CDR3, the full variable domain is EPEVTQTPSHQVTQMGQEVILRCVPISNHLYFYWYRQILGQKVEFLVSFYNNEISEKSEIFDDQFSVERPDGSNFTLKIRSTKLEDSAMYFCASSSNSDTQYFGPGTRLTVL.

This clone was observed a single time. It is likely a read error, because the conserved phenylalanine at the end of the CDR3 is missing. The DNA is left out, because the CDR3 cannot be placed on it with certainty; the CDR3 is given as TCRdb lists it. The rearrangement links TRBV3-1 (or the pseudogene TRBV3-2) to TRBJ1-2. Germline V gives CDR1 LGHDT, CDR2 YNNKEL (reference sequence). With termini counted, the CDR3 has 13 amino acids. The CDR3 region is CASSARTTLRKTY.

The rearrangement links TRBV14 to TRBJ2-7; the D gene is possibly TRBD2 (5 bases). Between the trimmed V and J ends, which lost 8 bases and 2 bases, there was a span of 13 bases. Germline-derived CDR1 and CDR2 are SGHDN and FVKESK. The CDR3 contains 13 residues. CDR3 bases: TGTGCCAGCGCCGGACTTATGGCCTACGAGCAGTACTTC. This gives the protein CASAGLMAYEQYF.

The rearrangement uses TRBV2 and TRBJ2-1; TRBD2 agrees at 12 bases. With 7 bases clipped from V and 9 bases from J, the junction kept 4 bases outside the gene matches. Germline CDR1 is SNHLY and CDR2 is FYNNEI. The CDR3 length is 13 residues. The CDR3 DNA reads TGTGCCAGCACCGCGACTAGCGGGGGTGAGCAGTTCTTC. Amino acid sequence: CASTATSGGEQFF.

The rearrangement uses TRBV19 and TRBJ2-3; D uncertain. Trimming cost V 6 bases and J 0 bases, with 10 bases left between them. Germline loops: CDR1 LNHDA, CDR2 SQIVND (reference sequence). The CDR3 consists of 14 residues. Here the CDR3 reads CASSPRHSTDTQYF. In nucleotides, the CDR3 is TGTGCCAGTAGCCCCCGACACAGCACAGATACGCAGTATTTT.

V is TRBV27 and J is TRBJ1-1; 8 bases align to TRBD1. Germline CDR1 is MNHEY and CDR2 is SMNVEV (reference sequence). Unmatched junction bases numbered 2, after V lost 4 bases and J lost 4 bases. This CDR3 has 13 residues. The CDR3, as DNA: TGTGCCAGCAGTTCAGGGGGCGGCACTGAAGCTTTCTTT. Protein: CASSSGGGTEAFF.

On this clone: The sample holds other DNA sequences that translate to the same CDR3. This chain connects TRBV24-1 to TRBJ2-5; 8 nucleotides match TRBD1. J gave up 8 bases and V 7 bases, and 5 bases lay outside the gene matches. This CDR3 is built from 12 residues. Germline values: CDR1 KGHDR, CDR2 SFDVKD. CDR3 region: CATSRGPETQYF. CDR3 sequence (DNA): TGTGCCACCAGCAGGGGGCCCGAAACCCAGTACTTC.

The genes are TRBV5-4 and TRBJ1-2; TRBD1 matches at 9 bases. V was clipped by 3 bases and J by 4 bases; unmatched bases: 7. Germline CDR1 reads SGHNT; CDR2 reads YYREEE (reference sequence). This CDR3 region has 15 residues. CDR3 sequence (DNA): TGTGCCAGCAGCTACCCGGGACAGGGCTTCTATGGCTACACCTTC. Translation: CASSYPGQGFYGYTF.

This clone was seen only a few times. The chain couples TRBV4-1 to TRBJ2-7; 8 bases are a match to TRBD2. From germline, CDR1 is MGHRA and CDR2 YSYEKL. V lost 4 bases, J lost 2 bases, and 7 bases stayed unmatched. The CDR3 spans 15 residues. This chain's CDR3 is CASSRLWRGAYEQYF. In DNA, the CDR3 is TGCGCCAGCAGCCGATTGTGGCGGGGGGCCTACGAGCAGTACTTC.

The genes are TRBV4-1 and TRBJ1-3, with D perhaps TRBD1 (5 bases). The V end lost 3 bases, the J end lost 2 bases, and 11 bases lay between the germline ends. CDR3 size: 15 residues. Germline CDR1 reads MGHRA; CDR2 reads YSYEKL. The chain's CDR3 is CASSQHGGAGNTIYF. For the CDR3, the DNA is TGCGCCAGCAGCCAGCATGGGGGAGCTGGAAACACCATATATTTT.

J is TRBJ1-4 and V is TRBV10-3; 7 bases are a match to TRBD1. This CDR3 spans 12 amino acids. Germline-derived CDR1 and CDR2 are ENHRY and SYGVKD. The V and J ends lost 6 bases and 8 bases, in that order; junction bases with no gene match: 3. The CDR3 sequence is CAIRGQSEKLFF. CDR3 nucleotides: TGTGCCATCAGGGGACAGTCCGAAAAACTGTTTTTT.

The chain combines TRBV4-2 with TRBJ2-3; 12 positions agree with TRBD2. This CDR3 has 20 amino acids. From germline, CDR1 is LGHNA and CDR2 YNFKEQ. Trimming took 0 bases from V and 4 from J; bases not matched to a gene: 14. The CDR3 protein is CASSQDDSFLAGGSADTQYF. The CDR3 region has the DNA TGTGCCAGCAGCCAAGACGACTCTTTCCTAGCGGGGGGGTCGGCAGATACGCAGTATTTT.

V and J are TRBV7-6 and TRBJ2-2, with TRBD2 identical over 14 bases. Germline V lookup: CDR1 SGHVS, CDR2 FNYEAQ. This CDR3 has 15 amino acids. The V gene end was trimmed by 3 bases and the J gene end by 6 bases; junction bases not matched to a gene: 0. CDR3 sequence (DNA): TGTGCCAGCAGCTTGACTAGCGGGGGGGCCGGGGAGCTGTTTTTT. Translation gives CASSLTSGGAGELFF.

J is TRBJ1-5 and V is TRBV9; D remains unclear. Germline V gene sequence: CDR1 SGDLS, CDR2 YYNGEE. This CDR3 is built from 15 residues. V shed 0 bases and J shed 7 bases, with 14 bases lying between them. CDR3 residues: CASSVAGQERQPQHF. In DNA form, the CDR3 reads TGTGCCAGCAGCGTAGCTGGGCAGGAACGACAGCCCCAGCATTTT.

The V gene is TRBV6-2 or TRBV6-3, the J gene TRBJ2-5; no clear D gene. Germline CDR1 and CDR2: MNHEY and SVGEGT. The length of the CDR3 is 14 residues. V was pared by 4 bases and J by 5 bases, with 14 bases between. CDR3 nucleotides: TGTGCCAGCAGTTTATCCCCGGATCCGGAGACCCAGTACTTC. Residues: CASSLSPDPETQYF.

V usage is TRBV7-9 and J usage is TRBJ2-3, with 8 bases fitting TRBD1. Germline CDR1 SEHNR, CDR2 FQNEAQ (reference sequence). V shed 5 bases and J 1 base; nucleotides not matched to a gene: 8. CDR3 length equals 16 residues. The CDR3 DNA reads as TGTGCCAGCAGCCGGTCAGGGGGCTGGGGCACAGATACGCAGTATTTT. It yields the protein CASSRSGGWGTDTQYF.

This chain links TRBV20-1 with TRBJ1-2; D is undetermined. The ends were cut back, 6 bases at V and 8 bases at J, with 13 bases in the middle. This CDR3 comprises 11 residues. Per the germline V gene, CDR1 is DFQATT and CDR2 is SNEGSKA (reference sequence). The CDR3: CSAPREGGYTF. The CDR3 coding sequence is TGCAGTGCCCCCCGGGAGGGAGGCTACACCTTC.

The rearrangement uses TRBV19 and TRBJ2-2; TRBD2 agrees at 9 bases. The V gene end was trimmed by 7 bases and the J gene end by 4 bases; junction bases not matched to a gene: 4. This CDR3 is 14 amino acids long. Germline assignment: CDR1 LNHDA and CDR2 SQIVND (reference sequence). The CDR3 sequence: CASKRGAATGELFF. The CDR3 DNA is TGTGCCAGTAAGCGGGGGGCGGCCACCGGGGAGCTGTTTTTT.

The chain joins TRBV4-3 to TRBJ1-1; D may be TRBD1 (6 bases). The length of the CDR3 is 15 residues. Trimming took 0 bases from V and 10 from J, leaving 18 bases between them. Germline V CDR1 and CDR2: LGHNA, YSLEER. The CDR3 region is CASSQDLRVRGAAFF. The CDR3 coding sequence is TGCGCCAGCAGCCAAGATCTCAGGGTTCGGGGGGCAGCTTTCTTT.

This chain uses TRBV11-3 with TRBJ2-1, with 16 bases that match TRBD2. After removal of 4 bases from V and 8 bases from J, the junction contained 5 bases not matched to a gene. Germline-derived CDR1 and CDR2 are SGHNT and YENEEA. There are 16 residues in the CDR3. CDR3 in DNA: TGTGCCAGCAGCTCAGGGACTAGCGGGGGGGTGTATGAGCAGTTCTTC. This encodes CASSSGTSGGVYEQFF.

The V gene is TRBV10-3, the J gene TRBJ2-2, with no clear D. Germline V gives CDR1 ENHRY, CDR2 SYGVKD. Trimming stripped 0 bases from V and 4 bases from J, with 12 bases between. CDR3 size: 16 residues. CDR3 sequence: CAISESIGRSTGELFF. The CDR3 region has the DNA TGTGCCATCAGTGAGTCGATCGGACGGAGCACCGGGGAGCTGTTTTTT.

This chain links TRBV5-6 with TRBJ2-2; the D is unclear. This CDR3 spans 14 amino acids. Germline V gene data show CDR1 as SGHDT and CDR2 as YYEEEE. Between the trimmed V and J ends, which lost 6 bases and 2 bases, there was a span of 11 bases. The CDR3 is CASTRAPNTGELFF. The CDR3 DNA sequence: TGTGCCAGCACCCGGGCTCCAAACACCGGGGAGCTGTTTTTT.

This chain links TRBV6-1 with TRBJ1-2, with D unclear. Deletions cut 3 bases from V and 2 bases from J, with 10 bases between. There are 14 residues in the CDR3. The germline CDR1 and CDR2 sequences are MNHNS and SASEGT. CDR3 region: CASSDTGHNYGYTF. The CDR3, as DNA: TGTGCCAGCAGTGACACCGGGCACAACTATGGCTACACCTTC.

The DNA of the CDR3 is TGCAGTGCTACGGTGAACACTGAAGCTTTCTTT. This gives the protein CSATVNTEAFF. V is TRBV20-1 and J is TRBJ1-1; D is uncertain. Germline V gene sequence: CDR1 DFQATT, CDR2 SNEGSKA (reference sequence). V lost 4 bases, J lost 0 bases, and 3 bases lay in between. The CDR3 contains 11 residues.

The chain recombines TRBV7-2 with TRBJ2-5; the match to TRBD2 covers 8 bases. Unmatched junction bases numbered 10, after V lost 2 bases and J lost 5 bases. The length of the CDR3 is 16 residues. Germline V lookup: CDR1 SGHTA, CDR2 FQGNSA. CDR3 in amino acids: CASSLFGGGSQETQYF. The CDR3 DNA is TGTGCCAGCAGCTTATTTGGCGGGGGGAGTCAGGAGACCCAGTACTTC.

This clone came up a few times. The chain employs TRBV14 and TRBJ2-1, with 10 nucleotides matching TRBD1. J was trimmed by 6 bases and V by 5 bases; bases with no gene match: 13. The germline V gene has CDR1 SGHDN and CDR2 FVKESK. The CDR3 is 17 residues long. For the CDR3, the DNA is TGTGCCAGCAGCAAACAACCGGGACAGGGGTCTTTCAATGAGCAGTTCTTC. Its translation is CASSKQPGQGSFNEQFF.

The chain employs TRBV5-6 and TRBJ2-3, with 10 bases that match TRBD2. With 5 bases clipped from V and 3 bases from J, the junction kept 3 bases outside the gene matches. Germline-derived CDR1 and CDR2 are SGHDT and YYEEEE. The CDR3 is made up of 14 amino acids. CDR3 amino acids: CASRSGLATDTQYF. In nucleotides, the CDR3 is TGTGCCAGCAGATCGGGACTAGCGACAGATACGCAGTATTTT. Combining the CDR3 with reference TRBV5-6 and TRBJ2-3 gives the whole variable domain DAGVTQSPTHLIKTRGQQVTLRCSPKSGHDTVSWYQQALGQGPQFIFQYYEEEERQRGNFPDRFSGHQFPNYSSELNVNALLLGDSALYLCASRSGLATDTQYFGPGTRLTVL.

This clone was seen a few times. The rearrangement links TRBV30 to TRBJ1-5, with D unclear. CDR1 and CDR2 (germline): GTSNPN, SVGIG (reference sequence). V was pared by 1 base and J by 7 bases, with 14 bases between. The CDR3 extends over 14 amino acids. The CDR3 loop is CAWSDRVLNQPQHF. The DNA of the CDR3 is TGTGCCTGGAGTGACCGGGTCCTTAACCAGCCCCAGCATTTT.